A single sample is the source of the 26 T cell receptor beta chains below, sequenced in a study of T-cell reconstitution after alpha-beta-depleted transplantation in children (dated by TCRdb to the mid-2010s). General findings and caveats noted by the study authors: The frequencies of hyperexpanded clones fell over the following months, and after one year, T-cell counts and TCRbeta diversity were mostly attributed to newly produced T cells.

Library generation was performed with PCR. TCRdb names Illumina HiSeq 2500 as the instrument used. TCR libraries were prepared with molecular barcoding, using unique molecular identifiers to normalize TCRbeta repertoire quantification. Starting from the raw public reads, TCRdb applied fastp trimming at Q25, assembled clones with MiXCR and retained in-frame beta chains. Every CDR3 protein is listed once, alongside the most common genes and DNA of its rows. The sample contains 250,000 to 300,000 distinct CDR3 sequences, 7.5% to 9% of them found a single time. The ten largest clones represent approximately 8.2% of the sample. What the treatment or condition label conveys for this sample: allogeneic hematopoietic cell transplantation with graft depleted of TCRalphabeta T cells and CD19 B cells. Their antigens are not known. This specimen was peripheral blood, taken 360 days after TCRalphabeta/CD19-depleted stem cell transplant. The receptor source for this set is a female patient aged 2 to 10 who had a stem cell transplant for Fanconi anemia, so the T cells may come from the graft donor.

This clonotype has at least ten counts. The V and J genes are TRBV12-3 or TRBV12-4 and TRBJ2-2; D ambiguous. The CDR3 covers 14 residues. The V end was cut by 2 bases, the J end by 6 bases, with 10 bases between. The CDR3 region is CASSLSLSPGELFF. The CDR3, as DNA: TGTGCCAGCAGTTTAAGCCTGAGTCCCGGGGAGCTGTTTTTT.

The J gene is TRBJ2-2, the V gene TRBV4-2, with D maybe TRBD2 (6 bases). Germline CDR1 and CDR2: LGHNA and YNFKEQ. Between the trimmed V and J ends, which lost 4 bases and 0 bases, there was a span of 15 bases. The CDR3 totals 17 residues. The CDR3 coding sequence is TGTGCCAGCAGCCTCCTCAGACTAGGCCCGAACACCGGGGAGCTGTTTTTT. It encodes CASSLLRLGPNTGELFF.

For the CDR3, the DNA is TGTGCCAGTAGTTTACGACAGGGCATGAACACTGAAGCTTTCTTT. This codes for CASSLRQGMNTEAFF. The chain has TRBV19 and TRBJ1-1, with 7 bases aligning to TRBD1. The germline gives CDR1 LNHDA, CDR2 SQIVND (reference sequence). V was clipped by 5 bases and J by 0 bases; unmatched bases: 6. The CDR3 length is 15 residues.

This clonotype appeared a few times. The chain is built from TRBV7-9 and TRBJ1-5; 7 bases fit TRBD1. Germline CDR1 is SEHNR and CDR2 is FQNEAQ (reference sequence). This CDR3 region has 15 residues. Trimming cost V 4 bases and J 4 bases; bases outside gene matches: 7. DNA for the CDR3: TGTGCCAGCAGCTCAGGGGGTCGGTTGAATCAGCCCCAGCATTTT. Translating it yields CASSSGGRLNQPQHF.

This clonotype was seen ten or more times. V gene TRBV5-6 combines with J gene TRBJ1-2; the D gene is possibly TRBD1 (5 bases). CDR1 and CDR2 (germline): SGHDT, YYEEEE. Trimming stripped 4 bases from V and 4 bases from J, with 17 bases between. This CDR3 is built from 15 residues. The CDR3: CASSLGGLLGYGYTF. The CDR3, as DNA: TGTGCCAGCAGCCTGGGGGGATTACTGGGCTATGGCTACACCTTC. Full variable domain (outside the CDR3, taken from reference TRBV5-6 and TRBJ1-2): DAGVTQSPTHLIKTRGQQVTLRCSPKSGHDTVSWYQQALGQGPQFIFQYYEEEERQRGNFPDRFSGHQFPNYSSELNVNALLLGDSALYLCASSLGGLLGYGYTFGSGTRLTVV.

The chain uses TRBV2 and TRBJ1-2, with a tentative D call TRBD1 (6 bases). The CDR3 covers 12 residues. The V end was cut by 8 bases, the J end by 4 bases, with 11 bases between. The germline V gene has CDR1 SNHLY and CDR2 FYNNEI. CDR3 loop: CASVWGLYGYTF. DNA of the CDR3: TGTGCCAGCGTTTGGGGGCTCTATGGCTACACCTTC.

This clonotype was detected ten times or more. The rearrangement links TRBV15 to TRBJ2-3, with D hard to call. The CDR3 is made up of 13 amino acids. CDR1 and CDR2 from the germline V gene are LNHNV and YYDKDF (reference sequence). V dropped 4 bases and J dropped 2 bases, with 7 bases sitting between them. The CDR3 DNA reads TGTGCCACCAGCACAAAATTCACAGATACGCAGTATTTT. The encoded protein is CATSTKFTDTQYF.

This clonotype was found many times. The gene calls are TRBV5-1 and TRBJ2-3; D is undetermined. The CDR3 spans 14 residues. Germline-derived CDR1 and CDR2 are SGHRS and YFSETQ. Trimming removed 6 bases from V and 2 bases from J, with 13 bases in between. The CDR3 DNA is TGCGCCAGCAATCGGGCAGCCTACACAGATACGCAGTATTTT. Protein sequence: CASNRAAYTDTQYF.

This clonotype has only a few counts. The V gene is TRBV3-1, the J gene TRBJ2-1, with D maybe TRBD2 (5 bases). The CDR3 extends over 16 amino acids. Deletions cut 3 bases from V and 7 bases from J, with 19 bases between. The germline CDR1 and CDR2 sequences are LGHDT and YNNKEL (reference sequence). The CDR3 loop is CASSQFSEVRANEQFF. The CDR3, as DNA: TGTGCCAGCAGCCAGTTTAGCGAAGTAAGGGCGAATGAGCAGTTCTTC.

This clonotype was detected ten times or more. This chain connects TRBV7-9 to TRBJ1-1, with TRBD1 as a possible D gene (6 bases). V was cut by 3 bases and J by 4 bases, with 9 bases left in between. CDR3 length: 13 amino acids. Per germline, CDR1 SEHNR and CDR2 FQNEAQ (reference sequence). The CDR3 protein is CASSFVTGTEAFF. The CDR3 coding sequence is TGTGCCAGCAGCTTTGTGACAGGCACTGAAGCTTTCTTT.

At least ten counts were recorded for this clonotype. This chain uses TRBV5-1 with TRBJ2-3, with 7 bases matching TRBD1. The CDR3 is 14 residues long. J lost 6 bases, V lost 2 bases, and 6 bases had no gene match. The V gene's germline CDR1 is SGHRS and CDR2 YFSETQ. CDR3 loop: CASSFSPTGDTQYF. The CDR3 DNA is TGCGCCAGCAGCTTTTCCCCGACAGGGGATACGCAGTATTTT.

The genes are TRBV7-6 and TRBJ2-3; D remains ambiguous. The CDR3 has 14 amino acids. The germline V gene has CDR1 SGHVS and CDR2 FNYEAQ. Trimming pared 5 bases from V and 2 bases from J, leaving 11 bases between. The CDR3 bases are TGTGCCAGCAGCCCCACTGGTACCACAGATACGCAGTATTTT. Translated, it gives CASSPTGTTDTQYF.

This clonotype was observed many times. This rearrangement joins TRBV12-3 or TRBV12-4 to TRBJ1-2; perhaps TRBD1 as D (5 bases). V was cut by 1 base and J by 3 bases, with 6 bases left in between. The CDR3 has 13 residues. The CDR3: CASSLGGYYGYTF. CDR3 in DNA: TGTGCCAGCAGTTTAGGGGGCTACTATGGCTACACCTTC.

This clonotype was detected many times. The rearrangement joins TRBV20-1 to TRBJ2-1; TRBD1 matches 12 bases. Germline loops: CDR1 DFQATT, CDR2 SNEGSKA (reference sequence). J was trimmed by 8 bases and V by 6 bases; bases with no gene match: 5. The CDR3 extends over 13 amino acids. In DNA, the CDR3 is TGCAGTGCGGGGGACAGGGGGCTGGATGAGCAGTTCTTC. It encodes CSAGDRGLDEQFF.

This clonotype was recorded many times. This chain links TRBV5-6 with TRBJ1-6; D is undetermined. V dropped 4 bases and J dropped 7 bases, with 9 bases sitting between them. Germline V gene data show CDR1 as SGHDT and CDR2 as YYEEEE. CDR3 length: 13 amino acids. The CDR3 loop reads CASSPGANSPLHF. The CDR3 nucleotides are TGTGCCAGCAGCCCGGGTGCGAATTCACCCCTCCACTTT.

This clonotype occurred many times. The chain links TRBV29-1 to TRBJ2-5; 11 nucleotides line up with TRBD1. The CDR3 is 15 amino acids. Per the germline V gene, CDR1 is SQVTM and CDR2 is ANQGSEA. The junction had 7 bases not matched to a gene; V was cut back by 4 bases and J by 3 bases. The chain's CDR3 is CSVGGDRGWKETQYF. The CDR3 region has the DNA TGCAGCGTTGGCGGGGACAGGGGGTGGAAAGAGACCCAGTACTTC.

This clonotype was recorded many times. This chain connects TRBV6-6 to TRBJ2-7, with D possibly TRBD1 on 6 matching bases. The CDR3 is 13 amino acids. In germline, CDR1 is MNHNY, CDR2 SVGAGI (reference sequence). V lost 2 bases and J lost 5, with 10 bases in between. CDR3 coding DNA: TGTGCCAGCAGTTACCCAGGGGTCCACGAGCAGTACTTC. This codes for CASSYPGVHEQYF.

V is TRBV20-1 and J is TRBJ2-1; possibly TRBD1 or TRBD2 for D (7 bases each). V gave up 4 bases and J gave up 3 bases, with 16 bases separating them. This CDR3 has 15 amino acids. Germline-derived CDR1 and CDR2 are DFQATT and SNEGSKA (reference sequence). CDR3 in DNA: TGCAGTGCTACCCTCACAGGGGACTACTACAATGAGCAGTTCTTC. Translating gives CSATLTGDYYNEQFF.

The table lists this clonotype with many counts. V and J are TRBV7-3 and TRBJ2-2; D tentatively fits TRBD1 or TRBD2 (5 bases each). Germline V gene data show CDR1 as SGHTA and CDR2 as FQGTGA. Trimming stripped 5 bases from V and 1 base from J, with 14 bases between. The CDR3 is 16 amino acids. The CDR3 sequence: CASSVPGPLNTGELFF. In DNA, the CDR3 is TGTGCCAGCAGCGTCCCGGGACCCTTGAACACCGGGGAGCTGTTTTTT.

This clonotype was detected many times. The chain is built from TRBV28 and TRBJ2-7; D not resolved. The CDR3 has 15 amino acids. The germline V and J ends were trimmed by 5 bases and 0 bases, with 14 bases remaining between them. Per the germline V gene, CDR1 is MDHEN and CDR2 is SYDVKM. CDR3 DNA: TGTGCCAGCAGTCCGCTGTCATGGTTCTCCTACGAGCAGTACTTC. Residues: CASSPLSWFSYEQYF.

This clonotype was detected many times. The V call is TRBV18, the J call TRBJ1-1, with D maybe TRBD1 (6 bases). With 3 bases removed from V and 0 bases from J, the gap between germline ends came to 20 bases. This CDR3 is built from 18 residues. Germline CDR1 is KGHSH and CDR2 is LQKENI. CDR3 coding DNA: TGTGCCAGCTCACCTCTGGGAACCGGACAGCTAATGAACACTGAAGCTTTCTTT. It specifies CASSPLGTGQLMNTEAFF.

This clonotype was picked up a small number of times. V and J are TRBV6-1 and TRBJ1-1, with 9 bases lining up with TRBD1. The V gene end was trimmed by 5 bases and the J gene end by 7 bases; junction bases not matched to a gene: 5. This CDR3 contains 13 residues. Germline CDR1 is MNHNS and CDR2 is SASEGT. The CDR3 DNA reads as TGTGCCAGCAGTAGGACAGGGGTGAGTGAAGCTTTCTTT. Translated, it gives CASSRTGVSEAFF.

The table lists this clonotype with a count of one. Likely a read error: the CDR3 ends without its conserved phenylalanine or tryptophan. The chain uses TRBV28 and TRBJ1-5, with 9 bases that match TRBD1. Germline CDR1 and CDR2: MDHEN and SYDVKM. The CDR3 consists of 16 residues. The V segment lost 2 bases and the J segment 4 bases; nucleotides outside the gene matches: 6. CDR3 sequence (DNA): TGTGCCAGCAGTTTAACCGAGGGACAGGGAAATCAGCCCCAGCATATT. It translates to CASSLTEGQGNQPQHI.

This clonotype was counted ten times or more. The chain carries TRBV20-1 and TRBJ1-6, with a weak D call TRBD1 (6 bases). Trimming took off 3 bases at V and 3 bases at J, with 18 bases between the two ends. This CDR3 region has 17 residues. In germline, CDR1 is DFQATT, CDR2 SNEGSKA (reference sequence). CDR3 loop: CSARPRGRGGYNSPLHF. CDR3 in DNA: TGCAGTGCTAGGCCCCGGGGGAGGGGGGGCTATAATTCACCCCTCCACTTT.

This clonotype has ten or more counts. The V and J genes are TRBV5-4 and TRBJ2-3, with 7 bases lining up with TRBD1. The CDR3 has 16 residues. J gave up 3 bases and V 0 bases, and 7 bases lay outside the gene matches. CDR1 SGHNT and CDR2 YYREEE come from the germline V gene (reference sequence). The CDR3 is CASSLEGQRTTDTQYF. The CDR3 region has the DNA TGTGCCAGCAGCTTGGAGGGACAGCGAACTACAGATACGCAGTATTTT. The full variable domain, rest sourced from reference TRBV5-4 and TRBJ2-3, is ETGVTQSPTHLIKTRGQQVTLRCSSQSGHNTVSWYQQALGQGPQFIFQYYREEENGRGNFPPRFSGLQFPNYSSELNVNALELDDSALYLCASSLEGQRTTDTQYFGPGTRLTVL.

This clonotype showed up many times. The chain joins TRBV20-1 to TRBJ2-7, with D perhaps matching TRBD1 (5 bases). Germline CDR1 DFQATT, CDR2 SNEGSKA (reference sequence). The CDR3 length is 14 residues. Deletions cut 4 bases from V and 2 bases from J, with 15 bases between. The CDR3, as DNA: TGCAGTGCTACCCCCGGCAGGGCGCCCTACGAGCAGTACTTC. Its protein product is CSATPGRAPYEQYF.